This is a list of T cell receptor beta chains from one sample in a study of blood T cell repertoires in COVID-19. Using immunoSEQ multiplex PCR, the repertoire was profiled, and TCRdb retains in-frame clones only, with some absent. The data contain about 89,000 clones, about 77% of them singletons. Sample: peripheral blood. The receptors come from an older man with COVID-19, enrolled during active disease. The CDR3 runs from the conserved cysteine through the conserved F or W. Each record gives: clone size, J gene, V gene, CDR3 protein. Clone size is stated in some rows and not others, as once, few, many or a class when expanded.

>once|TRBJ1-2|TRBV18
CASSLLTGGYGYTF
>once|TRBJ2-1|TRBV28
CASRREGGEQFF
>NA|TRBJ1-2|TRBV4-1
CASSQDPAGRDSYGYTF
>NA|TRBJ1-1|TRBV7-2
CASSLGQGTEAFF
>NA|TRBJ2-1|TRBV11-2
CASSLVLTRNSYNEQFF
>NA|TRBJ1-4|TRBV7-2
CASSPRGGADEKLFF
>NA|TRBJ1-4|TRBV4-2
CASSHGQGGEKLFF
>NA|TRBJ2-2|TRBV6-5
CASSRDSPTGELFF
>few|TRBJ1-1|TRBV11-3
CASSTPYTGARNTEAFF
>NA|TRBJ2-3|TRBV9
CASSARRSHKAGGNTDTQYF
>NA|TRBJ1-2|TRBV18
CASSAGTGPLYGYTF
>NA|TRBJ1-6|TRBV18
CASCAGGAPGISPLHF
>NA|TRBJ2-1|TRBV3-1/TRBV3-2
CASSPPVSDYNEQFF
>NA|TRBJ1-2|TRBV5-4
CASSLYTGDNYGYTF
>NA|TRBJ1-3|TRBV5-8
CASSPGTGGGNTIYF
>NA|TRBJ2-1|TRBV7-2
CASSRSAGTPYNEQFF
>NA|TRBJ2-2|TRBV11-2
CASSSRLAGPNTGELFF
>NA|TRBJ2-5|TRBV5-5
CASSLAGPAGNQETQYF
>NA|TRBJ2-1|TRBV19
CASSPGGLAGGPRYNEQFF
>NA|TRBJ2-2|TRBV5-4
CASSLGGTSGNTGELFF
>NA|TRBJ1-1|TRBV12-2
CAILLQDTEAFF
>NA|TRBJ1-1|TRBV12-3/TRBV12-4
CASAQGGSTEAFF
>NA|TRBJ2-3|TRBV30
CAWSVAGGPRDTQYF
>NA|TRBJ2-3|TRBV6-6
CASSDGTGTDTQYF
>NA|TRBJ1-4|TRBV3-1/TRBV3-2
CASSQAVAGTNEKLFF
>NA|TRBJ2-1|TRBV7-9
CASSPGLGLYEQFF
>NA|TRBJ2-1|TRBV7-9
CASSLGLYNEQFF
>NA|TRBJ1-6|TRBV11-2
CASSSAMREGYNSPLHF
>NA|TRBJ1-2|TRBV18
CASSVQGADGYTF
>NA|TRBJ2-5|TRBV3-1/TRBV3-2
CASSQPLGGTPETQYF
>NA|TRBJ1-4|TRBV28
CASSKTGGGEKLFF
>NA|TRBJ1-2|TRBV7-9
CASSRGGGSGYTF
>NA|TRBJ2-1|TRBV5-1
CASRGGASSYNEQFF
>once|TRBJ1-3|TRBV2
CASSFGAGNTIYF
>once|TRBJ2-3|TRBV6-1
CASSEAGRSTDTQYF
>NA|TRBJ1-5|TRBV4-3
CASSPFLAQPQHF
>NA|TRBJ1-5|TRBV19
CASSIGSSGNQPQHF
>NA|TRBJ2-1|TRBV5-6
CASSFVGASNEQFF
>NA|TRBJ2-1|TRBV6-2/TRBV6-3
CASSYRLWGDEQFF
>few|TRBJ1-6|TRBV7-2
CASSWTENSPLHF
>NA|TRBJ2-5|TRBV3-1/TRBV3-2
CASSQDPRNFQETQYF
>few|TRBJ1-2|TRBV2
CASRRDRGDYGYTF
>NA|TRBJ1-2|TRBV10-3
CAITGQGLDYGYTF
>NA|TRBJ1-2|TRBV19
CASSIGTGTLGYGYTF
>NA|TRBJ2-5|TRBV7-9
CASSSTRREETQYF